A selection of T cell receptor beta chains follows, all from one sample in a study of cytomegalovirus exposure and HLA in healthy donors. Libraries were prepared by immunoSEQ multiplex PCR; TCRdb keeps only in-frame clonotypes and omits some of them. The sample's table shows 80,000 to 95,000 clones. The sequencing sample was made of PBMCs. All receptors come from a man aged 45-60 years in good health and CMV-seropositive. Both conserved end residues are part of each CDR3. Each record gives: J gene, D gene, V gene, CDR3 protein, CDR3 DNA. The D gene is left open where the match is weak.

TRBJ2-5	-	TRBV12-5	CASALTPGEETQYF	TGTGCTAGTGCCTTGACTCCCGGCGAGGAGACCCAGTACTTC
TRBJ2-1	-	TRBV7-3	CASSLSAGTSAPMQFF	TGTGCCAGCAGCTTAAGTGCCGGGACTTCGGCGCCAATGCAGTTCTTC
TRBJ2-5	TRBD1	TRBV5-1	CASSLRGQGLLKTQYF	TGCGCCAGCAGCTTGAGGGGACAGGGGTTGTTAAAGACCCAGTACTTC
TRBJ1-2	TRBD1	TRBV2	CASSVQGQGYGYTF	TGTGCCAGCAGTGTACAGGGACAGGGTTATGGCTACACCTTC
TRBJ2-1	TRBD2	TRBV7-9	CASSPRGGSAYNEQFF	TGTGCCAGCAGCCCCCGAGGCGGGAGTGCGTACAATGAGCAGTTCTTC
TRBJ2-3	TRBD1	TRBV19	CASRTPPWDSSTDTQYF	TGTGCCAGTAGAACCCCCCCCTGGGACAGTAGCACAGATACGCAGTATTTT
TRBJ2-7	-	TRBV6-5	CASSYSWDFNAYEQYF	TGTGCCAGCAGTTACTCCTGGGACTTCAACGCCTACGAGCAGTACTTC
TRBJ2-1	TRBD1	TRBV7-6	CASSLGTGAIGNEQFF	TGTGCCAGCAGCCTCGGGACAGGGGCGATAGGCAATGAGCAGTTCTTC
TRBJ1-2	-	TRBV6-5	CASSYSGQYYGYTF	TGTGCCAGCAGTTACTCCGGACAGTACTATGGCTACACCTTC
TRBJ2-1	-	TRBV30	CASAERASSDNEQFF	TGTGCCTCCGCTGAGCGGGCAAGCTCCGACAATGAGCAGTTCTTC
TRBJ1-4	-	TRBV4-1	CASSQEDTQPANEKLFF	TGCGCCAGCAGCCAAGAGGACACACAGCCAGCTAATGAAAAACTGTTTTTT
TRBJ1-1	-	TRBV7-9	CASSLATGPSRVEAFF	TGTGCCAGCAGCTTAGCTACAGGGCCTTCTAGGGTTGAAGCTTTCTTT
TRBJ1-1	-	TRBV19	CASSSVSGGNTEAFF	TGTGCCAGTAGTAGCGTCAGCGGGGGAAACACTGAAGCTTTCTTT
TRBJ2-1	TRBD2	TRBV11-3	CASSPPHGGRAEEQFF	TGTGCCAGCAGCCCCCCCCATGGCGGGAGGGCCGAAGAGCAGTTCTTC
TRBJ2-1	-	TRBV2	CASRGYRQESSYNEQFF	TGTGCCAGCAGGGGATACCGACAGGAGAGCTCCTACAATGAGCAGTTCTTC
TRBJ1-4	-	TRBV2	CASRRGSQSNEKLFF	TGTGCCAGCAGAAGGGGCTCGCAAAGCAATGAAAAACTGTTTTTT
TRBJ1-2	TRBD1	TRBV28	CASSLMFTGGNYGYTF	TGTGCCAGCAGCTTAATGTTTACAGGGGGTAACTATGGCTACACCTTC
TRBJ2-5	TRBD2	TRBV5-1	CASSRGTSGSGETQYF	TGCGCCAGCAGCAGAGGGACTAGCGGGAGTGGAGAGACCCAGTACTTC
TRBJ2-2	TRBD2	TRBV7-9	CASSPGTSGATGELFF	TGTGCCAGCAGCCCCGGGACTAGCGGAGCCACCGGGGAGCTGTTTTTT
TRBJ2-5	-	TRBV5-6	CASFLGRTQETQYF	TGTGCCAGCTTCCTAGGGAGGACACAAGAGACCCAGTACTTC
TRBJ2-2	-	TRBV5-1	CASSLGGANTGELFF	TGCGCCAGCAGCTTGGGCGGGGCGAACACCGGGGAGCTGTTTTTT
TRBJ1-1	-	TRBV30	CAWSSWEGVGPEAFF	TGTGCCTGGAGTTCTTGGGAGGGTGTCGGGCCTGAAGCTTTCTTT
TRBJ1-3	-	TRBV18	CASSPYGGNTIYF	TGTGCCAGCTCACCATACGGGGGAAACACCATATATTTT
TRBJ2-1	-	TRBV14	CASSYDMVSDEQFF	TGTGCCAGCAGCTATGACATGGTTTCCGATGAGCAGTTCTTC
TRBJ2-1	TRBD1	TRBV9	CASSVTPTGYEQFF	TGTGCCAGCAGCGTAACCCCGACAGGGTATGAGCAGTTCTTC
TRBJ2-5	-	TRBV5-1	CASSWGAGRYQETQYF	TGCGCCAGCAGCTGGGGCGCGGGAAGATACCAAGAGACCCAGTACTTC
TRBJ2-7	TRBD1	TRBV27	CASSLGTGTTYEQYF	TGTGCCAGCAGTCTCGGGACAGGAACTACTTACGAGCAGTACTTC
TRBJ2-1	-	TRBV5-1	CASSLATRPYNEQFF	TGCGCCAGCAGCTTGGCAACTAGACCATACAATGAGCAGTTCTTC
TRBJ2-7	-	TRBV7-2	CASSLRTALTYEQYF	TGTGCCAGCAGCTTACGGACAGCTCTGACCTACGAGCAGTACTTC
TRBJ1-1	-	TRBV6-1	CASSINQGNTEAFF	TGTGCCAGCAGTATCAATCAGGGGAACACTGAAGCTTTCTTT
TRBJ2-1	TRBD2	TRBV7-6	CASSLVTGLGSNEQFF	TGTGCCAGCAGCTTAGTCACGGGACTAGGTTCCAATGAGCAGTTCTTC
TRBJ1-2	TRBD1	TRBV2	CAINRGAMGYTF	TGTGCCATTAACAGGGGGGCCATGGGCTACACCTTC
TRBJ2-1	-	TRBV13	CASSLSELASNEQFF	TGTGCCAGCAGCTTGTCCGAACTAGCATCCAATGAGCAGTTCTTC
TRBJ1-2	-	TRBV4-3	CASSQGTRTRAPGYTF	TGCGCCAGCAGCCAAGGTACCCGGACAAGGGCGCCCGGCTACACCTTC
TRBJ2-1	-	TRBV27	CASSLYRSEYNEQFF	TGTGCCAGCAGTTTATATCGGAGCGAATACAATGAGCAGTTCTTC
TRBJ1-5	-	TRBV30	CAWSLRGNQPQHF	TGTGCCTGGAGTCTCAGGGGCAATCAGCCCCAGCATTTT
TRBJ1-1	TRBD1	TRBV29-1	CSVAGTGGTEAFF	TGCAGCGTTGCCGGGACAGGGGGAACTGAAGCTTTCTTT
TRBJ2-7	TRBD1	TRBV5-6	CASSPPGGEQYF	TGTGCCAGCAGCCCCCCAGGGGGCGAGCAGTACTTC
TRBJ2-5	TRBD1	TRBV15	CATTMDRAQETQYF	TGTGCCACCACCATGGACAGGGCGCAAGAGACCCAGTACTTC
TRBJ1-3	-	TRBV7-2	CASSLDYSTASPIYF	TGTGCCAGCAGCTTAGATTACAGTACCGCTTCCCCCATATATTTT
TRBJ2-3	TRBD2	TRBV9	CASSALPLAGATDTQYF	TGTGCCAGCAGCGCCCTACCACTAGCGGGAGCTACAGATACGCAGTATTTT
TRBJ2-1	TRBD1	TRBV9	CASSVGDRGVGEQFF	TGTGCCAGCAGCGTAGGGGACAGGGGGGTTGGGGAGCAGTTCTTC
TRBJ1-4	-	TRBV7-6	CASSSAGSGANEKLFF	TGTGCCAGCAGCTCCGCCGGATCCGGGGCTAATGAAAAACTGTTTTTT